This is a list of T cell receptor beta chains from one sample in a study of neurological immune-mediated disorders. TCRdb independently ran MiXCR on the 5' RACE reads; one entry per CDR3 protein. Of approximately 100,000 distinct CDR3 sequences in the sample, around 3.3% are singletons; the top ten hold 6%. What was sequenced was PBMCs. The receptors here all came from a woman under 30 with multiple sclerosis. CDR3s include the opening cysteine and the closing phenylalanine or tryptophan. The D gene is left open where the match is weak. Expanded clones are given a class, and other clones once, few, many or no size at all.

d_call,j_call,clone_size,v_call,cdr3_aa,cdr3_nt
.,TRBJ2-1,many,TRBV20-1,CSPASNEQFF,TGCAGTCCAGCGTCCAATGAGCAGTTCTTC
.,TRBJ2-5,many,TRBV29-1,CSVIPPGGDQETQYF,TGCAGCGTCATTCCACCGGGGGGCGATCAAGAGACCCAGTACTTC
.,TRBJ1-5,many,TRBV19,CASNRAGPHQPQHF,TGTGCCAGTAACCGAGCTGGACCGCACCAGCCCCAGCATTTT
.,TRBJ1-3,many,TRBV7-2,CASTLSSGNTIYF,TGTGCCAGCACCCTGAGCTCTGGAAACACCATATATTTT
TRBD2,TRBJ2-3,few,TRBV20-1,CSARLAGGGLTDTQYF,TGCAGTGCTAGACTAGCGGGGGGGGGGCTCACAGATACGCAGTATTTT
TRBD2,TRBJ2-2,many,TRBV4-3,CASSQNPFSGRTYTGELFF,TGCGCCAGCAGCCAAAACCCGTTTAGCGGGAGGACGTACACCGGGGAGCTGTTTTTT
TRBD1,TRBJ1-1,.,TRBV20-1,CSATTGLNTEAFF,TGCAGTGCTACGACAGGGCTAAACACTGAAGCTTTCTTT
.,TRBJ2-3,many,TRBV18,CASSPRSADTQYF,TGTGCCAGCTCACCAAGATCTGCTGATACGCAGTATTTT
.,TRBJ2-2,many,TRBV20-1,CSARRLGGTNTGELFF,TGCAGTGCTAGACGACTGGGGGGAACCAACACCGGGGAGCTGTTTTTT
TRBD1,TRBJ2-6,few,TRBV20-1,CSVPGQGFSGANVLTF,TGCAGTGTCCCGGGACAGGGGTTCTCTGGGGCCAACGTCCTGACTTTC
.,TRBJ1-1,.,TRBV7-2,CASSPRPSTVNTEAFF,TGTGCCAGCAGCCCTAGACCTTCCACCGTGAACACTGAAGCTTTCTTT
TRBD1,TRBJ2-4,many,TRBV29-1,CSVYRGAKNIQYF,TGCAGCGTGTACAGGGGAGCCAAAAACATTCAGTACTTC
.,TRBJ2-6,many,TRBV9,CASSGGSGANVLTF,TGTGCCAGCAGCGGGGGGTCGGGGGCCAACGTCCTGACTTTC
TRBD1,TRBJ2-1,many,TRBV18,CASSPTPDRGGEQFF,TGTGCCAGCTCACCGACTCCGGACAGGGGAGGGGAGCAGTTCTTC
.,TRBJ1-1,.,TRBV29-1,CSVDRRTGNTEAFF,TGCAGCGTAGACCGCCGAACAGGGAATACTGAAGCTTTCTTT
TRBD1,TRBJ2-7,many,TRBV20-1,CSATGTGYEQYF,TGCAGTGCTACGGGGACAGGCTACGAGCAGTACTTC
.,TRBJ2-1,many,TRBV18,CASSRSATSDEQFF,TGTGCCAGCTCACGATCCGCGACTAGTGATGAGCAGTTCTTC
TRBD1,TRBJ2-7,many,TRBV5-6,CASSSGTGAYEQYF,TGTGCCAGCAGCTCAGGGACAGGGGCCTACGAGCAGTACTTC
TRBD1,TRBJ2-7,many,TRBV12-3/TRBV12-4,CASRAGTGPYEQYF,TGTGCCAGCAGAGCCGGGACAGGGCCCTACGAGCAGTACTTC
TRBD1,TRBJ1-2,.,TRBV11-3,CATNLRQGGHYGYTF,TGTGCCACCAATCTAAGACAGGGAGGCCACTATGGCTACACCTTC
.,TRBJ2-7,many,TRBV5-1,CASSQQGYEQYF,TGCGCCAGCAGCCAACAGGGCTACGAGCAGTACTTC
.,TRBJ2-1,many,TRBV28,CASRQGANNEQFF,TGTGCCAGCAGGCAGGGAGCAAACAATGAGCAGTTCTTC
.,TRBJ2-1,many,TRBV7-3,CASSSTLSSYNEQFF,TGTGCCAGCAGCTCAACCTTGAGCTCCTACAATGAGCAGTTCTTC
TRBD2,TRBJ2-7,many,TRBV28,CASSLGGGAYEQYF,TGTGCCAGCAGTTTGGGCGGGGGAGCCTACGAGCAGTACTTC